This T cell receptor (beta chain) was recorded in a study of T cell responses to AZD1222 COVID-19 vaccine. General study results and limits: Spike was spanned by vaccine-associated CD4 TCRs, with dominance at 160-218 and 743-854.

As for this clone: Its target is not known.

The data were produced by immunoSEQ multiplex PCR, yet TCRdb's version contains in-frame clones alone and is incomplete. The profile shows tens of thousands of clones, 90% of them singletons. Sequenced material: peripheral blood, taken on day 0 of AZD1222 vaccination. The receptor comes from an adult in good health.

Here the CDR3 DNA reads TGTGCCAGCTCACGTGGTACAGAATACAATGAGCAGTTCTTC. Translation: CASSRGTEYNEQFF. V gene TRBV18 combines with J gene TRBJ2-1; no reliable D call. V dropped 4 bases and J dropped 4 bases, with 11 bases sitting between them. This CDR3 has 14 residues. Looked up from germline, CDR1 is KGHSH and CDR2 is LQKENI.